The 17 T cell receptor beta chains below were found in one sample sequenced in a study of blood T cell repertoires in COVID-19. TCRdb keeps only in-frame clones here, not all; method: immunoSEQ multiplex PCR. This table has 200,000 to 300,000 clones, around 80% appearing once. The specimen sequenced was peripheral blood. The receptors shown here come from a man between 60 and 70 years old with acute or convalescent COVID-19.

This chain uses TRBV18 with TRBJ2-7, with 8 bases identical to TRBD2. This CDR3 has 12 residues. Germline CDR1 and CDR2: KGHSH and LQKENI. V lost 2 bases and J lost 7; bases outside the gene matches: 1. CDR3: CASSPVAGEQYF. CDR3 in DNA: TGTGCCAGCTCACCAGTAGCGGGAGAGCAGTACTTC.

The chain uses TRBV15 and TRBJ2-1, with D perhaps matching TRBD2 (6 bases). The CDR3 spans 15 residues. From germline, CDR1 is LNHNV and CDR2 YYDKDF (reference sequence). V was cut by 9 bases and J by 4 bases, with 19 bases left in between. This chain's CDR3 is CATTTARRDYNEQFF. Written as DNA, the CDR3 is TGTGCCACTACTACGGCCAGGAGGGATTACAATGAGCAGTTCTTC.

This clone was detected only a few times. This sequence joins TRBV28 and TRBJ1-5; 10 nucleotides agree with TRBD1. The CDR3 runs 13 residues. Germline V gives CDR1 MDHEN, CDR2 SYDVKM. V lost 5 bases, J lost 6 bases, and 1 base stayed unmatched. The CDR3 spells CASSRQGAQPQHF. The CDR3, as DNA: TGTGCCAGCAGTCGACAGGGGGCTCAGCCCCAGCATTTT.

The gene calls are TRBV4-1 and TRBJ2-2; no clear D gene. This CDR3 is built from 16 residues. CDR1 is MGHRA and CDR2 is YSYEKL in the germline V gene. Between the trimmed V and J ends, which lost 0 bases and 5 bases, there was a span of 13 bases. CDR3 in DNA: TGCGCCAGCAGCCAAGACAGGTTACTCCTTACCGGGGAGCTGTTTTTT. Encoded protein: CASSQDRLLLTGELFF.

The chain is built from TRBV7-6 and TRBJ1-4; 9 bases are shared with TRBD1. The length of the CDR3 is 15 residues. The V gene end was trimmed by 5 bases and the J gene end by 8 bases; junction bases not matched to a gene: 9. CDR1 and CDR2 (germline): SGHVS, FNYEAQ. This CDR3 is CASSLGDRDSEKLFF. The CDR3, as DNA: TGTGCCAGCAGCCTAGGGGACAGGGACTCGGAAAAACTGTTTTTT.

V gene TRBV27 combines with J gene TRBJ2-3; tentative D call: TRBD1 (5 bases). Trimming left V 8 bases short and J 2 bases short, with 14 bases between. The germline V gene encodes CDR1 MNHEY and CDR2 SMNVEV (reference sequence). CDR3 size: 14 residues. The CDR3 loop is CASARNRNTDTQYF. CDR3 bases: TGTGCCAGCGCCCGCAACAGGAACACAGATACGCAGTATTTT.

The chain uses TRBV5-1 and TRBJ2-7, with D possibly being TRBD1 (6 bases). The CDR3 is made up of 22 amino acids. CDR1 and CDR2 (germline): SGHRS, YFSETQ. V was pared by 0 bases and J by 1 base, with 32 bases between. For the CDR3, the DNA is TGCGCCAGCAGCTTGGGGTTAATCTCGTTAGGCAGGGGATTCCCTCCTTCCTACGAGCAGTACTTC. This encodes CASSLGLISLGRGFPPSYEQYF.

Only one count was recorded for this clone. The rearrangement links TRBV4-3 to TRBJ2-1; 7 nucleotides line up with TRBD2. Germline lookup yields CDR1 LGHNA and CDR2 YSLEER. CDR3 length equals 19 residues. Unmatched junction bases numbered 17, after V lost 0 bases and J lost 6 bases. CDR3 DNA sequence: TGCGCCAGCAGCCAAGACCCGGACACTGAATACCGACTAGCCAATGAGCAGTTCTTC. Protein: CASSQDPDTEYRLANEQFF.

The rearrangement joins TRBV2 to TRBJ1-1; 9 bases fit TRBD1. With 8 bases clipped from V and 5 bases from J, the junction kept 9 bases outside the gene matches. There are 14 residues in the CDR3. Germline assignment: CDR1 SNHLY and CDR2 FYNNEI. CDR3 coding DNA: TGTGCCAGCCATCGGGGGACAGGGCGTACTGAAGCTTTCTTT. Translating it yields CASHRGTGRTEAFF.

V and J are TRBV5-6 and TRBJ1-1, with 10 positions matching TRBD1. This CDR3 has 17 residues. Germline CDR1 SGHDT, CDR2 YYEEEE. The V gene end was trimmed by 3 bases and the J gene end by 5 bases; junction bases not matched to a gene: 13. The CDR3 DNA follows: TGTGCCAGCAGCTCCGGACCGGGACAGGGGACTAGAACTGAAGCTTTCTTT. Its protein product is CASSSGPGQGTRTEAFF.

The table lists this clone with a few counts. This chain connects TRBV3-1 (or the pseudogene TRBV3-2) to TRBJ2-1; TRBD2 matches at 10 bases. V gave up 4 bases and J gave up 3 bases; unmatched junction bases: 12. CDR3 length: 18 amino acids. Germline V lookup: CDR1 LGHDT, CDR2 YNNKEL (reference sequence). The CDR3 nucleotides read TGTGCCAGCAGCCCCGGGACTAGCGAACTACGGAGCTACAATGAGCAGTTCTTC. Amino acid sequence: CASSPGTSELRSYNEQFF.

V and J are TRBV9 and TRBJ2-2, with D possibly matching TRBD1 (5 bases). The V end was cut by 4 bases, the J end by 3 bases, with 13 bases between. The CDR3 consists of 15 residues. Germline V gives CDR1 SGDLS, CDR2 YYNGEE. For the CDR3, the DNA is TGTGCCAGCAGCCCCAGACAGCTACACACCGGGGAGCTGTTTTTT. Protein product: CASSPRQLHTGELFF.

This sequence joins TRBV4-2 and TRBJ2-5; 12 nucleotides agree with TRBD2. The CDR3 length is 17 residues. Germline trimming cut 3 bases from V and 0 bases from J; bases unmatched to any gene: 5. Germline lookup yields CDR1 LGHNA and CDR2 YNFKEQ. The CDR3 loop reads CASSQALAGGYQETQYF. The DNA for the CDR3 is TGTGCCAGCAGCCAGGCCCTAGCGGGGGGGTACCAAGAGACCCAGTACTTC.

The genes are TRBV15 and TRBJ2-5, with TRBD2 matching over 7 bases. The CDR3 sequence is 16 residues long. V shed 0 bases and J 0 bases; nucleotides not matched to a gene: 4. CDR1 LNHNV and CDR2 YYDKDF come from the germline V gene (reference sequence). This CDR3 reads CATSRDKRGNQETQYF. CDR3 DNA sequence: TGTGCCACCAGCAGAGATAAGCGGGGTAACCAAGAGACCCAGTACTTC.

This chain links TRBV7-6 with TRBJ1-3; D is unclear. The germline gives CDR1 SGHVS, CDR2 FNYEAQ. The CDR3 runs to 15 residues. The V end lost 5 bases, the J end lost 0 bases, and 11 bases lay between the germline ends. The DNA for the CDR3 is TGTGCCAGCAGCCTCAATGAGTTCTCTGGAAACACCATATATTTT. It codes for CASSLNEFSGNTIYF.

The V gene is TRBV9, the J gene TRBJ2-3; 9 nucleotides agree with TRBD2. The CDR3 spans 16 residues. With V trimmed by 0 bases and J by 6 bases, 8 bases remained unmatched. Germline assignment: CDR1 SGDLS and CDR2 YYNGEE. The DNA of the CDR3 is TGTGCCAGCAGCGTAGGAGCAGCGGGGGGCGACGATACGCAGTATTTT. Residues: CASSVGAAGGDDTQYF. The variable domain in full, with the rest retrieved from reference TRBV9 and TRBJ2-3, is DSGVTQTPKHLITATGQRVTLRCSPRSGDLSVYWYQQSLDQGLQFLIQYYNGEERAKGNILERFSAQQFPDLHSELNLSSLELGDSALYFCASSVGAAGGDDTQYFGPGTRLTVL.

The gene calls are TRBV7-9 and TRBJ2-7; 10 nucleotides align to TRBD1. The CDR3 spans 14 residues. Trimming removed 5 bases from V and 3 bases from J; junction bases left unmatched: 4. Germline V gene lookup returns CDR1 SEHNR and CDR2 FQNEAQ (reference sequence). CDR3 protein: CASSPTGGLYEQYF. Here the CDR3 DNA reads TGTGCCAGCAGCCCGACAGGGGGCCTCTACGAGCAGTACTTC.